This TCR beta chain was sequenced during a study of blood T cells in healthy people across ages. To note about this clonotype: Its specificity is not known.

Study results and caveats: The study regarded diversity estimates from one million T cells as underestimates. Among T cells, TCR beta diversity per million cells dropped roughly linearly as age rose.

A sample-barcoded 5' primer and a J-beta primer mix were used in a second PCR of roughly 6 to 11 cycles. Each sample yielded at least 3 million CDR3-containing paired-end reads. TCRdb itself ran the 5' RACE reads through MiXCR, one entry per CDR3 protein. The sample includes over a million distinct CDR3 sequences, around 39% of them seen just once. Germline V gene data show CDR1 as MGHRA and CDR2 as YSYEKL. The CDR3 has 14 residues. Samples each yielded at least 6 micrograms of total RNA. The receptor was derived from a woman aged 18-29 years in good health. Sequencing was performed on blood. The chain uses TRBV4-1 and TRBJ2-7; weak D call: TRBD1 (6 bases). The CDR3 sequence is CASGSGTYPYEQYF. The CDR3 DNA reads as TGCGCGTCAGGGTCCGGGACATATCCTTACGAGCAGTACTTC.